These 20 T cell receptor beta chains came from one sample sequenced in a study of PD-1 blockade in classical Hodgkin lymphoma. Using immunoSEQ multiplex PCR, the repertoire was profiled, and TCRdb retains in-frame clones only, with some absent. Among about 24,000 clones listed, almost 70% were seen once. There was relapse after autologous stem cell transplantation in every patient, and there was variation in brentuximab vedotin exposure. This specimen was peripheral blood mononuclear cells (PBMCs), taken at baseline. The origin of the receptors is a human donor with classical Hodgkin lymphoma.

The V and J genes are TRBV5-4 and TRBJ2-1; TRBD2 matches at 8 bases. This CDR3 comprises 18 residues. Trimming removed 4 bases from V and 2 bases from J; junction bases left unmatched: 14. Germline V lookup: CDR1 SGHNT, CDR2 YYREEE (reference sequence). This CDR3 reads CASSKGLVLQSTYNEQFF. The CDR3, as DNA: TGTGCCAGCAGCAAGGGACTAGTCCTGCAATCAACCTACAATGAGCAGTTCTTC.

Remarks on this clone: At one end, the junction sequence differs from germline, possibly due to a read error. The J gene is TRBJ2-7, the V gene TRBV30, with 8 bases that match TRBD1. CDR1 and CDR2 (germline): GTSNPN, SVGIG (reference sequence). The length of the CDR3 is 13 residues. The CDR3 DNA follows: TGTGCCTGGAGTTTGCTGACAGGGGTCGAGGAGTACTTC. Protein sequence: CAWSLLTGVEEYF. Together with reference TRBV30 and TRBJ2-7, the CDR3 gives the full variable domain: SQTIHQWPATLVQPVGSPLSLECTVEGTSNPNLYWYRQAAGRGLQLLFYSVGIGQISSEVPQNLSASRPQDRQFILSSKKLLLSDSGFYLCAWSLLTGVEEYFGPGTRLTVT.

V gene TRBV18 combines with J gene TRBJ1-6, with 7 bases identical to TRBD1. CDR1 and CDR2 from the germline V gene are KGHSH and LQKENI. The V gene end was trimmed by 5 bases and the J gene end by 7 bases; junction bases not matched to a gene: 2. The CDR3 spans 13 residues. In nucleotides, the CDR3 is TGTGCCAGCTCAACGGGACAGAATTCACCCCTCCACTTT. Amino acids: CASSTGQNSPLHF. Looking up the rest from reference TRBV18 and TRBJ1-6 gives the full variable domain: NAGVMQNPRHLVRRRGQEARLRCSPMKGHSHVYWYRQLPEEGLKFMVYLQKENIIDESGMPKERFSAEFPKEGPSILRIQQVVRGDSAAYFCASSTGQNSPLHFGNGTRLTVT.

This clone was seen a handful of times. J is TRBJ1-6 and V is TRBV2; TRBD1 matches 8 bases. Germline assignment: CDR1 SNHLY and CDR2 FYNNEI. The CDR3 sequence is 13 residues long. V was clipped by 5 bases and J by 7 bases; unmatched bases: 1. CDR3 bases: TGTGCCAGCAGTAACAGGGGGAATTCACCCCTCCACTTT. It yields the protein CASSNRGNSPLHF.

This clone occurred a few times. This chain connects TRBV4-2 to TRBJ1-2; D is uncertain. The V end lost 0 bases, the J end lost 8 bases, and 13 bases lay between the germline ends. CDR3 length equals 14 residues. The germline gives CDR1 LGHNA, CDR2 YNFKEQ. The CDR3 sequence: CASSQDRGGEGYTF. In DNA form, the CDR3 reads TGTGCCAGCAGCCAAGATCGGGGAGGAGAGGGCTACACCTTC.

The gene calls are TRBV28 and TRBJ1-2, with 9 bases identical to TRBD1. The CDR3 covers 18 residues. Trimming cost V 4 bases and J 4 bases; bases outside gene matches: 16. Germline CDR1 reads MDHEN; CDR2 reads SYDVKM. In DNA, the CDR3 is TGTGCCAGCAGTTCACCTAAAGTGTCGTGGACAGGGGTCTATGGCTACACCTTC. This encodes CASSSPKVSWTGVYGYTF.

CDR3: CASSVVGETEQFF. CDR3 DNA sequence: TGTGCCAGCAGCGTAGTGGGGGAGACTGAGCAGTTCTTC. This rearrangement joins TRBV9 to TRBJ2-1, with D possibly called TRBD1 or TRBD2 (5 bases each). The CDR3 has 13 amino acids. V was pared by 0 bases and J by 9 bases, with 10 bases between. CDR1 and CDR2 from the germline V gene are SGDLS and YYNGEE.

The V and J genes are TRBV28 and TRBJ2-7; the D gene is possibly TRBD2 (5 bases). The CDR3 is 14 amino acids. The germline CDR1 and CDR2 sequences are MDHEN and SYDVKM. V was pared by 5 bases and J by 0 bases, with 11 bases between. CDR3 DNA sequence: TGTGCCAGCAGTCAATCGGGATCCTCCTACGAGCAGTACTTC. Translated: CASSQSGSSYEQYF.

As DNA, the CDR3 is TGTGCCAGCAGCTTAGAGGTGGACATGGATGGCTACACCTTC. Its translation: CASSLEVDMDGYTF. This chain joins TRBV7-9 and TRBJ1-2; the D gene is possibly TRBD1 (5 bases). CDR3 size: 14 residues. Germline CDR1 and CDR2: SEHNR and FQNEAQ (reference sequence). V was pared by 1 base and J by 6 bases, with 12 bases between. Full variable domain (rest looked up from reference TRBV7-9 and TRBJ1-2): DTGVSQNPRHKITKRGQNVTFRCDPISEHNRLYWYRQTLGQGPEFLTYFQNEAQLEKSRLLSDRFSAERPKGSFSTLEIQRTEQGDSAMYLCASSLEVDMDGYTFGSGTRLTVV.

The V call is TRBV2, the J call TRBJ2-7, with D possibly being TRBD1 (6 bases). V lost 6 bases and J 3 bases, leaving 18 bases between the germline ends. The CDR3 has 15 amino acids. Germline assignment: CDR1 SNHLY and CDR2 FYNNEI. The CDR3 here is CASSGRTAEYYEQYF. In nucleotides, the CDR3 is TGTGCCAGCAGCGGCCGGACAGCCGAATACTACGAGCAGTACTTC.

The chain recombines TRBV7-2 with TRBJ2-7; TRBD1 matches 7 bases. The CDR3 consists of 15 residues. Losses at the gene ends were 3 bases for V and 1 base for J; bases not matched to a gene: 6. The germline CDR1 and CDR2 sequences are SGHTA and FQGNSA. The CDR3 loop reads CASSFDRVPSYEQYF. CDR3 nucleotides: TGTGCCAGCAGCTTCGACAGGGTTCCGTCCTACGAGCAGTACTTC.

The V gene is TRBV25-1, the J gene TRBJ2-6, with TRBD1 identical over 9 bases. V was pared by 8 bases and J by 4 bases, with 15 bases of the junction left unmatched. This CDR3 has 18 amino acids. Germline CDR1 reads MGHDK; CDR2 reads SYGVNS. The CDR3 sequence is CASSLGGTGSEGANVLTF. The CDR3 nucleotides are TGTGCCAGCTCCCTTGGGGGGACAGGGTCCGAGGGGGCCAACGTCCTGACTTTC. Drawing the rest from reference TRBV25-1 and TRBJ2-6, the complete variable domain is EADIYQTPRYLVIGTGKKITLECSQTMGHDKMYWYQQDPGMELHLIHYSYGVNSTEKGDLSSESTVSRIRTEHFPLTLESARPSHTSQYLCASSLGGTGSEGANVLTFGAGSRLTVL.

J is TRBJ1-2 and V is TRBV28; 9 positions match TRBD1. CDR3 length equals 13 residues. Losses at the gene ends were 11 bases for V and 8 bases for J; bases not matched to a gene: 12. The germline V gene encodes CDR1 MDHEN and CDR2 SYDVKM. CDR3: CAGSYRGLGGYTF. The CDR3 bases are TGTGCCGGCTCCTACAGGGGGCTAGGAGGCTACACCTTC.

V is TRBV7-9 and J is TRBJ2-3; a weak D match, TRBD2 (6 bases). V lost 5 bases to trimming and J lost 0 bases, with 12 bases between them. CDR1 and CDR2 from the germline V gene are SEHNR and FQNEAQ (reference sequence). This CDR3 is 15 amino acids long. The CDR3 reads CASSAPGLSTDTQYF. The CDR3, as DNA: TGTGCCAGCAGCGCCCCGGGACTTAGCACAGATACGCAGTATTTT.

The chain employs TRBV7-9 and TRBJ2-5; no reliable D call. The V and J ends lost 5 bases and 5 bases respectively, with 21 bases between them. The CDR3 is made up of 16 amino acids. The germline gives CDR1 SEHNR, CDR2 FQNEAQ (reference sequence). Written as DNA, the CDR3 is TGTGCCAGCAGCCAGAACGCCGGGCTTTTTTACGAGACCCAGTACTTC. Residues: CASSQNAGLFYETQYF.

Remarks on this clone: Because the CDR3's place on the DNA is in doubt, the DNA is left out and the CDR3 is given as listed by TCRdb. The rearrangement uses TRBV28 and TRBJ2-7; the table's D call of TRBD1 was not tested on the DNA. The CDR3 is 14 amino acids long, termini counted. Per germline, CDR1 MDHEN and CDR2 SYDVKM. The CDR3 is CASSFFQVSYEQYF.

This clone was recorded a few times. The rearrangement links TRBV7-8 to TRBJ2-1, with D maybe TRBD1 (6 bases). V dropped 5 bases and J dropped 0 bases, with 11 bases sitting between them. CDR1 is SGHVS and CDR2 is FQNEAQ in the germline V gene. The CDR3 sequence is 15 residues long. The CDR3 DNA reads TGTGCCAGCAGCCCCAGGACAGACTCCTACAATGAGCAGTTCTTC. Translated, it gives CASSPRTDSYNEQFF.

V gene TRBV27 combines with J gene TRBJ2-5, with TRBD1 matching over 7 bases. Germline CDR1 reads MNHEY; CDR2 reads SMNVEV (reference sequence). This CDR3 has 13 residues. Germline trimming cut 4 bases from V and 4 bases from J; bases unmatched to any gene: 3. CDR3 nucleotide sequence: TGTGCCAGCAGTTCCTGGACAGGAGAGACCCAGTACTTC. It yields the protein CASSSWTGETQYF.

The chain recombines TRBV6-5 with TRBJ1-6; no clear D gene. The CDR3 totals 12 residues. The V gene lost 2 bases and the J gene lost 13 bases, with 9 bases spanning the gap. The germline gives CDR1 MNHEY, CDR2 SVGAGI. CDR3 loop: CASSYGESPLHF. The CDR3 nucleotides read TGTGCCAGCAGTTACGGGGAAAGTCCCCTCCACTTT.

The chain has TRBV19 and TRBJ2-2; 8 bases are shared with TRBD1. V was pared by 2 bases and J by 4 bases, with 15 bases of the junction left unmatched. CDR1 is LNHDA and CDR2 is SQIVND in the germline V gene (reference sequence). The CDR3 has 19 residues. The CDR3 DNA follows: TGTGCCAGTAGTATATTCCAGGGGGCTACCCCGCGGGGCACCGGGGAGCTGTTTTTT. This codes for CASSIFQGATPRGTGELFF. The complete variable domain, with remaining parts taken from reference TRBV19 and TRBJ2-2, reads DGGITQSPKYLFRKEGQNVTLSCEQNLNHDAMYWYRQDPGQGLRLIYYSQIVNDFQKGDIAEGYSVSREKKESFPLTVTSAQKNPTAFYLCASSIFQGATPRGTGELFFGEGSRLTVL.